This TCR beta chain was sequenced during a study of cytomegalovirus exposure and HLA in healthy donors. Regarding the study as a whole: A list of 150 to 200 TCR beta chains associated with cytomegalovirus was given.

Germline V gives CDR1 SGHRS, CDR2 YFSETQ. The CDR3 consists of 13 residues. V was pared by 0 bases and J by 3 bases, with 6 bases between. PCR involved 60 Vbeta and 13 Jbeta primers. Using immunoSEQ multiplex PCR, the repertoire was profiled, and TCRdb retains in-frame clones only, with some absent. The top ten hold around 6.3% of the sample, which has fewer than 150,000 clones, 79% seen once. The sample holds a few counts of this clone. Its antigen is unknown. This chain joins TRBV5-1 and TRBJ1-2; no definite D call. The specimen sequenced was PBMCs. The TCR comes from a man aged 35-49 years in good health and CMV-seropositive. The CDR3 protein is CASSLDGDYGYTF. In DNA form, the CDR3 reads TGCGCCAGCAGCTTGGACGGAGACTATGGCTACACCTTC.